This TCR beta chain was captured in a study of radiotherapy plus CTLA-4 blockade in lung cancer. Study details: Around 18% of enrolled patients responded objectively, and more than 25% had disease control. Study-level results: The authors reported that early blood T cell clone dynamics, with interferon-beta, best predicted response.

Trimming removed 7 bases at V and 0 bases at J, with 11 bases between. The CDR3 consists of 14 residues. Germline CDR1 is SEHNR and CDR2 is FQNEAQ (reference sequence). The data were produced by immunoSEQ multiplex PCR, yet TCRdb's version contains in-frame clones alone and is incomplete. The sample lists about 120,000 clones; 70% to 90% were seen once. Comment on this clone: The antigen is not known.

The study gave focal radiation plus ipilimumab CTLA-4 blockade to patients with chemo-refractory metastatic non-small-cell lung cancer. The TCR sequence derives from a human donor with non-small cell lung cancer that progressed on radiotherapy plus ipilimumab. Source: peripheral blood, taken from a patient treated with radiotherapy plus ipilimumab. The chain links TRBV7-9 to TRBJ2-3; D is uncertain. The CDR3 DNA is TGTGCCAGCAACGGTCCCTCTAGCACAGATACGCAGTATTTT. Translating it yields CASNGPSSTDTQYF.